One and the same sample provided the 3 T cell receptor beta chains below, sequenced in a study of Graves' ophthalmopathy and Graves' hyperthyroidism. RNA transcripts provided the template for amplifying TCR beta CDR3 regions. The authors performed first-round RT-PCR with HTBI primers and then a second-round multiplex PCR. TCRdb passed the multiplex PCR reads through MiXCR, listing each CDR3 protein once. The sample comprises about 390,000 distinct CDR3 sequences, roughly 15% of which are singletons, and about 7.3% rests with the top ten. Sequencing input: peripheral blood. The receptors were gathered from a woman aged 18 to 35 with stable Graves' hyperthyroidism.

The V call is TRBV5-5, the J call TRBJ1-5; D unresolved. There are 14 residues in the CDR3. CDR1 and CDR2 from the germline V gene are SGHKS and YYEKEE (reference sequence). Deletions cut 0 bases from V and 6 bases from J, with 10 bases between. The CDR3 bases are TGTGCCAGCAGCTTGGCCTCTTACAGTCAGCCCCAGCATTTT. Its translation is CASSLASYSQPQHF. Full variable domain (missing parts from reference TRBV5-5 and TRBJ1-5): DAGVTQSPTHLIKTRGQQVTLRCSPISGHKSVSWYQQVLGQGPQFIFQYYEKEERGRGNFPDRFSARQFPNYSSELNVNALLLGDSALYLCASSLASYSQPQHFGDGTRLSIL.

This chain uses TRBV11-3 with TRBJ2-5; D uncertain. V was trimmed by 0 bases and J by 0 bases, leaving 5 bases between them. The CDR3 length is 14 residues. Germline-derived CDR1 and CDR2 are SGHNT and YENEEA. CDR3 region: CASSLEQNQETQYF. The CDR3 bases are TGTGCCAGCAGCTTAGAGCAGAACCAAGAGACCCAGTACTTC. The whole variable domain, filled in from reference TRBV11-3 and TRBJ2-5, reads EAGVVQSPRYKIIEKKQPVAFWCNPISGHNTLYWYLQNLGQGPELLIRYENEEAVDDSQLPKDRFSAERLKGVDSTLKIQPAELGDSAVYLCASSLEQNQETQYFGPGTRLLVL.

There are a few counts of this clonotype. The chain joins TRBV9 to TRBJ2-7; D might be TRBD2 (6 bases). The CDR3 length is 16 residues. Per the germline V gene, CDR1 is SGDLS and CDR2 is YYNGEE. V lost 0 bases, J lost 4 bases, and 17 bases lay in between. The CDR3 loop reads CASSVGWGEGRYEQYF. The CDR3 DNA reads TGTGCCAGCAGCGTAGGGTGGGGGGAAGGTAGATACGAGCAGTACTTC.